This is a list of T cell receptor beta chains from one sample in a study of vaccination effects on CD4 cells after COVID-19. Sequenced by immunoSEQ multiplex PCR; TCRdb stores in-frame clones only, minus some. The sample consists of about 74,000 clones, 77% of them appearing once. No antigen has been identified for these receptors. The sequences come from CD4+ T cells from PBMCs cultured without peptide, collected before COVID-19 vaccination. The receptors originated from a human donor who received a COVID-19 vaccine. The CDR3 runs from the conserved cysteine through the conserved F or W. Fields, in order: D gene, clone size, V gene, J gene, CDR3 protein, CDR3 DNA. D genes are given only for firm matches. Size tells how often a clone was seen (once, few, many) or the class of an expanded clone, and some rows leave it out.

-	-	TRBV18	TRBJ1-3	CASSPSSGNTIYF	TGTGCCAGCTCACCTTCCTCTGGAAACACCATATATTTT
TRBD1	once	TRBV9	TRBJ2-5	CASSVGFMDRDGETQYF	TGTGCCAGCAGCGTAGGATTCATGGACAGGGATGGAGAGACCCAGTACTTC
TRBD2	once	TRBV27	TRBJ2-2	CASSFPSGGTTGELFF	TGTGCCAGCAGTTTCCCTAGCGGGGGGACCACCGGGGAGCTGTTTTTT
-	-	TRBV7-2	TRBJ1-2	CASSTRQSGYTF	TGTGCCAGCAGCACAAGACAAAGCGGCTACACCTTC
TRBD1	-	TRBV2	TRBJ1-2	CASSDDRANYGYTF	TGTGCCAGCAGTGACGACAGGGCTAACTATGGCTACACCTTC
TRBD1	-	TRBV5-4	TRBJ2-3	CASSFRDRGPDTQYF	TGTGCCAGCAGCTTCCGGGACAGGGGGCCAGATACGCAGTATTTT
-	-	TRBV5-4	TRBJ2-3	CASSLKSESTDTQYF	TGTGCCAGCAGCTTAAAGTCCGAGAGCACAGATACGCAGTATTTT
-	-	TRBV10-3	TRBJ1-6	CAISGGSSYNSPLHF	TGTGCCATCAGCGGAGGGAGCTCCTATAATTCACCCCTCCACTTT
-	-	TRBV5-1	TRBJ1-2	CASSLNRENGYTF	TGCGCCAGCAGCTTAAACAGGGAGAATGGCTACACCTTC
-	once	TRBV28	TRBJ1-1	CASSPVTRTGRTEAFF	TGTGCCAGCAGCCCCGTAACTCGAACGGGTCGGACTGAAGCTTTCTTT
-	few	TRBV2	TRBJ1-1	CASSPLRGNTEAFF	TGTGCCAGCAGCCCCTTACGGGGTAACACTGAAGCTTTCTTT
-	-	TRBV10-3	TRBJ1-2	CAISESGPYGYTF	TGTGCCATCAGTGAGTCGGGGCCCTATGGCTACACCTTC
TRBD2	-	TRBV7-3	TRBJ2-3	CASSLLAGGGNTQYF	TGTGCCAGCAGCTTACTAGCGGGGGGTGGGAATACGCAGTATTTT
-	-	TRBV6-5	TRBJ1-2	CASSYVAGANYGYTF	TGTGCCAGCAGTTACGTGGCAGGGGCTAACTATGGCTACACCTTC
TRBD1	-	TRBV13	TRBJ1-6	CARQPPGDREDPGNSPLHF	TGTGCCCGGCAACCCCCGGGAGACAGGGAAGATCCTGGGAATTCACCCCTCCACTTT
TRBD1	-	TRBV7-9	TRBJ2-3	CASSADRHSTDTQYF	TGTGCCAGCAGCGCGGACAGGCATAGCACAGATACGCAGTATTTT
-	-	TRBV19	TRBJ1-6	CASSGGVTYNSPLHF	TGTGCCAGTAGTGGGGGGGTCACCTATAATTCACCCCTCCACTTT
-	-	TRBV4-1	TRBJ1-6	CASSQAVGGQWDSPLHF	TGCGCCAGCAGCCAAGCGGTCGGGGGGCAGTGGGATTCACCCCTCCACTTT
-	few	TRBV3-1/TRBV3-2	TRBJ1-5	CASSQDKGWPGRNQPQHF	TGTGCCAGCAGCCAAGATAAGGGCTGGCCAGGGCGCAATCAGCCCCAGCATTTT
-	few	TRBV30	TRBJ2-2	CAWSLGGNTGELFF	TGTGCCTGGAGTCTAGGGGGGAACACCGGGGAGCTGTTTTTT
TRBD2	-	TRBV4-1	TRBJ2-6	CASSQSVSGVYLRANVLTF	TGCGCCAGCAGCCAATCCGTTAGCGGGGTGTATCTTAGGGCCAACGTCCTGACTTTC
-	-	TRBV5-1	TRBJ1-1	CASSRAKGAGTEAFF	TGCGCCAGCAGCCGGGCCAAGGGCGCGGGAACTGAAGCTTTCTTT
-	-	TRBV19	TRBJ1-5	CASSVQGYSNQPQHF	TGTGCCAGTAGTGTGCAAGGGTATAGCAATCAGCCCCAGCATTTT
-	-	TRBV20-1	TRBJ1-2	CSARDRDGYTF	TGCAGTGCTAGAGACAGGGATGGCTACACCTTC
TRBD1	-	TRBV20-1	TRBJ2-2	CSASWGDRGTGELFF	TGCAGTGCTAGTTGGGGGGACAGGGGCACCGGGGAGCTGTTTTTT
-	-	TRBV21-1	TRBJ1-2	CASSKNAGHGYTF	TGTGCCAGCAGCAAAAACGCAGGCCATGGCTACACCTTC
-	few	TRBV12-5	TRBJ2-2	CASGLGQGYAGELFF	TGTGCTAGTGGTTTGGGGCAGGGATACGCCGGGGAGCTGTTTTTT
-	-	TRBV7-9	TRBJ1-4	CASSPQGWEKLFF	TGTGCCAGCAGCCCACAAGGGTGGGAAAAACTGTTTTTT
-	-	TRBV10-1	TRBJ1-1	CASSLGGRGTEAFF	TGCGCCAGCAGTTTGGGGGGACGCGGCACTGAAGCTTTCTTT
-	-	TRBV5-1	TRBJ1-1	CASSLSVGPNTEAFF	TGCGCCAGCAGCTTGAGCGTAGGGCCGAACACTGAAGCTTTCTTT
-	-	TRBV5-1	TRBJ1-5	CASLTQGQRNQPQHF	TGCGCCAGCCTCACACAAGGACAGAGGAATCAGCCCCAGCATTTT
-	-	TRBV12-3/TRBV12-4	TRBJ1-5	CASSLEDNQPQHF	TGTGCCAGCAGTTTAGAGGACAATCAGCCCCAGCATTTT
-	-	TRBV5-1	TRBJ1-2	CASSAVTGGVGYGYTF	TGCGCCAGCAGCGCCGTAACAGGCGGTGTCGGCTATGGCTACACCTTC
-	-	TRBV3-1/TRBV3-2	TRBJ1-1	CASSAQGRYTEAFF	TGTGCCAGCAGTGCACAGGGAAGGTACACTGAAGCTTTCTTT
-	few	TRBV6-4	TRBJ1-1	CASRAGVGTEAFF	TGTGCCAGCAGAGCGGGGGTTGGCACTGAAGCTTTCTTT
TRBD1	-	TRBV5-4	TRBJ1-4	CASSTGTGGSNEKLFF	TGTGCCAGCAGCACCGGGACAGGGGGATCTAATGAAAAACTGTTTTTT
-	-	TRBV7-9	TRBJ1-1	CASSLKGSKSPEAFF	TGTGCCAGCAGCTTAAAGGGGAGTAAATCTCCTGAAGCTTTCTTT
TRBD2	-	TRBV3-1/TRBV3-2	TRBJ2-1	CASSTPRTSMNEQFF	TGTGCCAGCAGCACCCCGAGGACTAGCATGAATGAGCAGTTCTTC
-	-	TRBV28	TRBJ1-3	CASMKQGDGNTIYF	TGTGCCAGCATGAAACAGGGAGATGGAAACACCATATATTTT
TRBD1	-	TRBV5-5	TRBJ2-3	CASSPGTGLTTDTQYF	TGTGCCAGCAGCCCCGGGACAGGACTAACCACAGATACGCAGTATTTT
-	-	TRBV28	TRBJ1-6	CASRITSTLNSPLHF	TGTGCCAGCAGGATCACGTCTACCCTCAATTCACCCCTCCACTTT
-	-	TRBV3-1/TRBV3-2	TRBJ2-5	CASSQLPPGPRETQYF	TGTGCCAGCAGCCAACTTCCTCCGGGACCTCGGGAGACCCAGTACTTC
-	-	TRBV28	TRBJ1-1	CASSSPGPTEAFF	TGTGCCAGCAGTTCCCCAGGGCCCACTGAAGCTTTCTTT
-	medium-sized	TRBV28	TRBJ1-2	CASSPRDPVQGGYTF	TGTGCCAGCAGTCCCAGGGACCCCGTTCAAGGTGGCTACACCTTC